Listed below are T cell receptor beta chains from one sample, sequenced in a study of Graves' ophthalmopathy and Graves' hyperthyroidism. A single record per CDR3 protein comes from TCRdb applying MiXCR to the multiplex PCR reads. The table has more than 1,000,000 distinct CDR3 sequences, 35% to 45% seen once; the top ten hold over 8.5%. Material for sequencing was peripheral blood or thyroid tissue (not recorded which). These receptors all stem from an adult man with Graves' hyperthyroidism. Each CDR3 is given with its conserved first and last residue. The order of the fields is CDR3 protein, CDR3 length, J gene, V gene, clone size. Not every row has a clone size; where given, it reads once, few, many or a size class.

CSVLDYSTDTQYF,13,TRBJ2-3,TRBV29-1,many
CATSETGSRSPLHF,14,TRBJ1-6,TRBV15,many
CSLHAGQSYEQYF,13,TRBJ2-7,TRBV29-1,once
CASHSISLNTEAFF,14,TRBJ1-1,TRBV7-9,many
CASSQVPWSGANVLTF,16,TRBJ2-6,TRBV14,many
CASRQANTIYF,11,TRBJ1-3,TRBV28,.
CASSEEIGREAFF,13,TRBJ1-1,TRBV3-1,few
CASSQGRNRAYTF,13,TRBJ1-2,TRBV14,few
CASSPSQETQYF,12,TRBJ2-5,TRBV7-2,many
CASSLGWSEQYF,12,TRBJ2-7,TRBV28,.
CASSYGEMGANVLTF,15,TRBJ2-6,TRBV6-6,many
CASTPQRLRGHWDTETFF,18,TRBJ1-1,TRBV7-9,.
CASSLASSRFRGYTF,15,TRBJ1-2,TRBV7-9,many
CASSFSGRHLHNGYTF,16,TRBJ1-2,TRBV12-3/TRBV12-4,few
CASSESRTGNYGYTF,15,TRBJ1-2,TRBV25-1,few
CASSQVGWNTEAFF,14,TRBJ1-1,TRBV14,.
CASSIDYPGHVNQPQHF,17,TRBJ1-5,TRBV19,many
CASSGKLADQETQYF,15,TRBJ2-5,TRBV6-1,many
CASGMKWASGANVLTF,16,TRBJ2-6,TRBV19,.
CASSRTTGRNGYTF,14,TRBJ1-2,TRBV25-1,many
CASSGVTQYF,10,TRBJ2-3,TRBV11-1,.
CATSGKTGNSNQPQHF,16,TRBJ1-5,TRBV24-1,.
CSVGGKYGYTF,11,TRBJ1-2,TRBV29-1,many
CASSLAGGADQPQHF,15,TRBJ1-5,TRBV5-1,many
CASRRFYGYTF,11,TRBJ1-2,TRBV6-1,.
CASSPRAHNEKLFF,14,TRBJ1-4,TRBV7-2,many
CSVGMGGGYTF,11,TRBJ1-2,TRBV29-1,.
CASSFYSGSGANVLTF,16,TRBJ2-6,TRBV7-9,.
CASGHREYSVSNQPQHF,17,TRBJ1-5,TRBV6-6,once
CASSYLHSNQPQHF,14,TRBJ1-5,TRBV6-2/TRBV6-3,few
CASSLLASSSYEQYF,15,TRBJ2-7,TRBV7-9,few
CASKAKDTQYF,11,TRBJ2-3,TRBV2,few
CASSFAGTGFGETQYF,16,TRBJ2-5,TRBV7-9,few
CASSMSGAHGTGELFF,16,TRBJ2-2,TRBV5-1,.
CASSYLAGGRGTGELFF,17,TRBJ2-2,TRBV7-8,many
CASSYGADVDTEAFF,15,TRBJ1-1,TRBV5-4,once
CASSSPGREGRDGELFF,17,TRBJ2-2,TRBV7-6,many
CASRGDRTNSYEQYF,15,TRBJ2-7,TRBV5-6,.
CASSLQTGVGTGELFF,16,TRBJ2-2,TRBV11-2,few
CASRSGPYGYTF,12,TRBJ1-2,TRBV5-6,many
CATGQVIYEQYF,12,TRBJ2-7,TRBV10-3,many
CASSHSSFQETQHF,14,TRBJ1-5,TRBV10-2,.
CSARYRGGTGNQPQHF,16,TRBJ1-5,TRBV20-1,.
CSVEDNGNGYTIYF,14,TRBJ1-3,TRBV29-1,.
CASLIGGNQPQHF,13,TRBJ1-5,TRBV6-1,many
CASSRLVYGRTYEQYF,16,TRBJ2-7,TRBV10-3,.
CSGGQGHRGYTF,12,TRBJ1-2,TRBV29-1,.
CASSPYLGTVNTGELFF,17,TRBJ2-2,TRBV14,few
CASRTGTSGGYEQYF,15,TRBJ2-7,TRBV6-2/TRBV6-3,.
CASSDQTGNTEAFF,14,TRBJ1-1,TRBV7-9,.
CASSNIAREGTEDTQYF,17,TRBJ2-3,TRBV7-2,.
CASSSRGVGSYEQYF,15,TRBJ2-7,TRBV5-6,.
CASRPTYTEAFF,12,TRBJ1-1,TRBV7-2,.
CAATGELFF,9,TRBJ2-2,TRBV10-3,few
CASTIADREYSGELFF,16,TRBJ2-2,TRBV19,.